Listed here are 6 T cell receptor beta chains from one sample, sequenced in a study of tumor-infiltrating lymphocytes in localized non-small cell lung cancer. The table came from immunoSEQ multiplex PCR; TCRdb's copy has only in-frame clones and leaves some out. The sample has more than 20,000 clones, over 60% seen once. The material sequenced was lung tumor tissue. Every receptor here comes from a human donor with non-small cell lung cancer.

The gene calls are TRBV7-9 and TRBJ1-6; unclear D gene. The CDR3 covers 13 residues. Trimming removed 4 bases from V and 8 bases from J, with 9 bases in between. Germline loops: CDR1 SEHNR, CDR2 FQNEAQ (reference sequence). The CDR3 is CASSSERDSPLHF. The CDR3 DNA is TGTGCCAGCAGCTCCGAGAGGGATTCACCCCTCCACTTT.

This clone was found once. The chain combines TRBV11-2 with TRBJ2-7, with D perhaps matching TRBD1 or TRBD2 (5 bases each). This CDR3 contains 14 residues. Per the germline V gene, CDR1 is SGHAT and CDR2 is FQNNGV. V shed 1 base and J shed 2 bases, with 9 bases lying between them. The CDR3 region is CASSLGSGPYEQYF. The CDR3 DNA sequence: TGTGCCAGCAGCTTAGGCTCGGGGCCCTACGAGCAGTACTTC. The full variable domain, with the rest looked up from reference TRBV11-2 and TRBJ2-7, is EAGVAQSPRYKIIEKRQSVAFWCNPISGHATLYWYQQILGQGPKLLIQFQNNGVVDDSQLPKDRFSAERLKGVDSTLKIQPAKLEDSAVYLCASSLGSGPYEQYFGPGTRLTVT.

This clone was counted between two and nine times. This chain links TRBV2 with TRBJ1-4, with no clear D. The CDR3 has 11 residues. Germline CDR1 is SNHLY and CDR2 is FYNNEI. V dropped 4 bases and J dropped 8 bases, with 5 bases sitting between them. CDR3 amino acids: CASSADEKLFF. The CDR3 coding sequence is TGTGCCAGCAGTGCTGACGAAAAACTGTTTTTT.

J is TRBJ1-3 and V is TRBV5-1; possibly TRBD1 for D (5 bases). Deletions cut 0 bases from V and 2 bases from J, with 9 bases between. CDR1 is SGHRS and CDR2 is YFSETQ in the germline V gene. The CDR3 sequence is 15 residues long. The CDR3 loop reads CASSLEGLPGNTIYF. Written as DNA, the CDR3 is TGCGCCAGCAGCTTGGAGGGGCTACCTGGAAACACCATATATTTT.

This sequence joins TRBV18 and TRBJ2-3, with D uncertain. Germline CDR1 KGHSH, CDR2 LQKENI. The CDR3 has 13 amino acids. The ends were cut back, 5 bases at V and 4 bases at J, with 10 bases in the middle. For the CDR3, the DNA is TGTGCCAGCTCAACTTCCCTTGCAGATACGCAGTATTTT. This codes for CASSTSLADTQYF.

The chain recombines TRBV10-1 with TRBJ2-1, with D possibly being TRBD2 (5 bases). There are 17 residues in the CDR3. The V and J ends lost 0 bases and 2 bases respectively, with 14 bases between them. Germline lookup yields CDR1 WNHNN and CDR2 SYGVQD (reference sequence). For the CDR3, the DNA is TGCGCCAGCAGTGAGTCGTCGGGGAAGAAGACCTACAATGAGCAGTTCTTC. Protein: CASSESSGKKTYNEQFF.